This T cell receptor beta chain was observed in a study of vaccination and CD4 T cells after COVID-19. Study details: Convalescent individuals numbered four females and six males, two being Hispanic. Controls had a CEFX pool, an HIV-1 Nef pool, or no peptide added. Study-wide results and caveats: Relatively few convalescent patients and no early post-infection timepoints were analyzed.

Treatment denoted: approximately nine-day PBMC culture with coronavirus spike peptide pools or control peptides (ViraFEST assay). With 10 to 11 days of culture completed, CD4+ T cells were isolated by negative selection. The assay that was used to sequence DNA from cultured CD4+ T cells was the Oncomine TCR Beta short-read assay. TCRdb analysed the PCR reads with MiXCR anew, one entry per CDR3 protein. The sample lists approximately 5,100 distinct CDR3 sequences; 65% to 80% were seen once. About this clonotype: Its cognate antigen is unknown.

The CDR3 contains 11 residues. Germline V gene data show CDR1 as MNHEY and CDR2 as SMNVEV (reference sequence). Trimming removed 5 bases from V and 12 bases from J, with 11 bases in between. The TCR sequence derives from a human donor who had recovered from COVID-19. V usage is TRBV27 and J usage is TRBJ2-1; no definite D call. The specimen sequenced was CD4+ T cells from blood, cultured in vitro. The CDR3 loop reads CASSDNEWQFF. DNA of the CDR3: TGTGCCAGCAGTGATAATGAGTGGCAGTTCTTC.